This T cell receptor (beta chain) stems from a study of blood T cell repertoires in COVID-19. Profiling relied on immunoSEQ multiplex PCR, and the TCRdb table lists in-frame clones only, not all of them. The sample has tens of thousands of clones, about four fifths seen once. The V and J ends lost 3 bases and 2 bases respectively, with 11 bases between them. The CDR3 contains 14 residues. CDR1 is SGHRS and CDR2 is YFSETQ in the germline V gene. The receptor's source is a woman aged 55-75 years with acute or convalescent COVID-19. Specimen: peripheral blood. The genes are TRBV5-1 and TRBJ2-5, with TRBD1 as a possible D gene (6 bases). CDR3 bases: TGCGCCAGCAGCTACTACAGGGTTCAAGAGACCCAGTACTTC. It specifies CASSYYRVQETQYF.